The next 18 T cell receptor beta chains were all read from a single sample in a study of sequential checkpoint blockade in melanoma. Treatment noted: randomized to nivolumab then ipilimumab (arm A) or the reverse (arm B). Profiled with immunoSEQ multiplex PCR; TCRdb holds only in-frame clones, not every one. There are under 2,500 clones in the sample; around 15% occur only once, and roughly 13% lies in the top ten. This specimen was tumor tissue (inferred from file names), taken from a patient given nivolumab and ipilimumab in sequence. These receptors all come from a human donor with melanoma.

The chain links TRBV19 to TRBJ1-1; D is perhaps TRBD1 (6 bases). Germline V gives CDR1 LNHDA, CDR2 SQIVND (reference sequence). With 7 bases removed from V and 0 bases from J, the gap between germline ends came to 15 bases. The CDR3 has 15 residues. The CDR3 DNA reads as TGTGCCAGTACAAACAGGGCCTTCATGAACACTGAAGCTTTCTTT. This codes for CASTNRAFMNTEAFF.

In this sample, this clone turned up a few times. The J gene is TRBJ2-3, the V gene TRBV11-3, with D possibly matching TRBD1 (5 bases). Germline assignment: CDR1 SGHNT and CDR2 YENEEA. V lost 4 bases, J lost 1 base, and 12 bases lay in between. This CDR3 is 15 amino acids long. The chain's CDR3 is CASSSYLGGTDTQYF. The CDR3 DNA is TGTGCCAGCAGCTCATACTTAGGGGGCACAGATACGCAGTATTTT.

Relative to its sample, this clone is medium-sized. Different DNA sequences within this sample yield the same CDR3. The genes are TRBV6-8 and TRBJ2-1, with D perhaps given as TRBD1 or TRBD2 (6 bases each). Trimming cost V 0 bases and J 4 bases, with 13 bases left between them. Germline V lookup: CDR1 MNHGY, CDR2 SAAAGT. The CDR3 sequence is 16 residues long. The CDR3 bases are TGTGCCAGCAGTTACTCGAATCGGGGGCCTTACAATGAGCAGTTCTTC. This codes for CASSYSNRGPYNEQFF.

This chain connects TRBV19 to TRBJ2-1, with D possibly matching TRBD2 (6 bases). The CDR3 contains 17 residues. Trimming took off 7 bases at V and 9 bases at J, with 28 bases between the two ends. Per germline, CDR1 LNHDA and CDR2 SQIVND (reference sequence). The CDR3 region has the DNA TGTGCCAGTAACTCACCCCCGAGCGGGTCCCGACGTGGTGAGCAGTTCTTC. It is translated as CASNSPPSGSRRGEQFF.

This clone is large by share. The chain has TRBV29-1 and TRBJ2-7; 8 nucleotides align to TRBD1. V trimming: 6 bases; J trimming: 4 bases; junction bases outside the gene matches: 11. The V gene's germline CDR1 is SQVTM and CDR2 ANQGSEA. This CDR3 region has 14 residues. The CDR3 DNA follows: TGCAGCGTCGATCGAACGGGACAGGCTTACGAGCAGTACTTC. Translated: CSVDRTGQAYEQYF.

By proportion, this clone is medium-sized. The chain employs TRBV11-3 and TRBJ2-2; D perhaps matches TRBD2 (5 bases). Germline V gene sequence: CDR1 SGHNT, CDR2 YENEEA. The ends were cut back, 4 bases at V and 6 bases at J, with 24 bases in the middle. CDR3 length equals 18 residues. CDR3 sequence reads: CASSSWTDHPTRAGELFF. DNA for the CDR3: TGTGCCAGCAGCTCCTGGACTGATCACCCTACTCGGGCCGGGGAGCTGTTTTTT. Looking up the rest from reference TRBV11-3 and TRBJ2-2 gives the full variable domain: EAGVVQSPRYKIIEKKQPVAFWCNPISGHNTLYWYLQNLGQGPELLIRYENEEAVDDSQLPKDRFSAERLKGVDSTLKIQPAELGDSAVYLCASSSWTDHPTRAGELFFGEGSRLTVL.

This clone was seen more than once but under ten times. V is TRBV28 and J is TRBJ1-2; D is uncertain. Germline CDR1 MDHEN, CDR2 SYDVKM. The CDR3 is 13 residues long. The ends were cut back, 9 bases at V and 4 bases at J, with 15 bases in the middle. DNA for the CDR3: TGTGCCAGTCGTCCGGGGTTCGCCTATGGCTACACCTTC. It encodes CASRPGFAYGYTF.

This clone is labeled as medium-sized (0.01 to 0.1%). The rearrangement links TRBV9 to TRBJ2-5; TRBD1 agrees at 8 bases. Trimming took 4 bases from V and 7 from J; bases not matched to a gene: 12. The CDR3 sequence is 15 residues long. Per the germline V gene, CDR1 is SGDLS and CDR2 is YYNGEE. CDR3 amino acids: CASSLRGQVTATQYF. In DNA form, the CDR3 reads TGTGCCAGCAGCTTAAGGGGACAGGTCACGGCGACCCAGTACTTC.

The chain carries TRBV19 and TRBJ2-7, with a tentative D call TRBD2 (6 bases). The CDR3 is 14 residues long. Trimming pared 1 base from V and 2 bases from J, leaving 9 bases between. CDR1 and CDR2 (germline): LNHDA, SQIVND (reference sequence). The CDR3 sequence is CASSIGGGAYEQYF. CDR3 coding DNA: TGTGCCAGTAGTATAGGTGGAGGGGCCTACGAGCAGTACTTC.

At least ten counts were recorded for this clone. The chain employs TRBV11-3 and TRBJ2-7; D remains ambiguous. Germline V gene data show CDR1 as SGHNT and CDR2 as YENEEA. Trimming removed 5 bases at V and 7 bases at J, with 18 bases between. The CDR3 loop spans 14 amino acids. The CDR3 DNA is TGTGCCAGCAGCCCCAACGGGTTCGTCAGAGAGCAGTACTTC. Translation: CASSPNGFVREQYF.

This clone is labeled as medium-sized. This chain connects TRBV11-3 to TRBJ2-1; TRBD2 agrees at 8 bases. The CDR3 length is 14 residues. Germline values: CDR1 SGHNT, CDR2 YENEEA. V lost 2 bases and J lost 5; bases outside the gene matches: 2. CDR3 sequence reads: CASSLSSGHNEQFF. For the CDR3, the DNA is TGTGCCAGCAGCTTATCTAGCGGGCACAATGAGCAGTTCTTC.

In its sample, this clone was seen once. The chain is built from TRBV12-1 and TRBJ2-2; the D call TRBD1 from the table was never checked on the DNA. TRBV12-1 is classified as a pseudogene. This CDR3 contains 17 residues. This CDR3 reads CASSFALIRGGTGELFF. Here the CDR3 DNA reads TGTGCCAGCAGCTTTGCGCTGATCAGGGGTGGTACCGGGGAGCTGTTTTTT.

This chain joins TRBV18 and TRBJ1-4; 7 bases fit TRBD1. Germline CDR1 KGHSH, CDR2 LQKENI. The CDR3 loop spans 17 amino acids. Unmatched junction bases numbered 11, after V lost 5 bases and J lost 2 bases. The CDR3 sequence: CASSTRTGVTTNEKLFF. In DNA form, the CDR3 reads TGTGCCAGCTCAACACGAACAGGGGTTACTACTAATGAAAAACTGTTTTTT. Together with reference TRBV18 and TRBJ1-4, the CDR3 gives the full variable domain: NAGVMQNPRHLVRRRGQEARLRCSPMKGHSHVYWYRQLPEEGLKFMVYLQKENIIDESGMPKERFSAEFPKEGPSILRIQQVVRGDSAAYFCASSTRTGVTTNEKLFFGSGTQLSVL.

J is TRBJ2-7 and V is TRBV5-1, with 8 bases matching TRBD1. Germline V gene data show CDR1 as SGHRS and CDR2 as YFSETQ. With V trimmed by 4 bases and J by 3 bases, 6 bases remained unmatched. The CDR3 sequence is 14 residues long. CDR3 residues: CASSRGQAYYEQYF. Written as DNA, the CDR3 is TGCGCCAGCAGCAGGGGACAGGCTTACTACGAGCAGTACTTC.

By share, this clone counts as medium-sized (0.01 to 0.1%). The CDR3 is CASSLGTSGPGETQYF. CDR3 DNA: TGTGCCAGCAGCCTAGGGACTAGCGGCCCGGGAGAGACCCAGTACTTC. The V call is TRBV6-8, the J call TRBJ2-5; 11 nucleotides align to TRBD2. Germline V CDR1 and CDR2: MNHGY, SAAAGT. V dropped 6 bases and J dropped 4; count of bases not matched to a gene: 10. CDR3 length: 16 residues.

This clone is judged medium-sized (0.01 to 0.1%). The J gene is TRBJ1-2, the V gene TRBV11-3; D ambiguous. Trimming stripped 3 bases from V and 3 bases from J, with 23 bases between. Per germline, CDR1 SGHNT and CDR2 YENEEA. The CDR3 loop spans 18 amino acids. CDR3 bases: TGTGCCAGCAGCTTTCTTACCAAGAACTGGGTGCCGCACTATGGCTACACCTTC. Its translation is CASSFLTKNWVPHYGYTF.

Relative to its sample, this clone is medium-sized. The rearrangement uses TRBV11-3 and TRBJ2-5; tentative D call: TRBD2 (6 bases). CDR3 length equals 14 residues. Germline CDR1 SGHNT, CDR2 YENEEA. Trimming removed 5 bases at V and 6 bases at J, with 16 bases between. In nucleotides, the CDR3 is TGTGCCAGCAGCCCGGGACTTAGCCCCAAGACCCAGTACTTC. This sequence encodes CASSPGLSPKTQYF.

The sample holds many counts of this clone. V is TRBV11-3 and J is TRBJ2-1; no reliable D call. CDR3 length equals 16 residues. V shed 5 bases and J shed 0 bases, with 14 bases lying between them. Germline CDR1 is SGHNT and CDR2 is YENEEA. CDR3 region: CASSPPLPISYNEQFF. CDR3 bases: TGTGCCAGCAGCCCGCCCTTGCCTATCTCCTACAATGAGCAGTTCTTC.